The 30 T cell receptor beta chains in this list originate from one sample, sequenced in a study of T cell responses to AZD1222 COVID-19 vaccine. Measured with immunoSEQ multiplex PCR; TCRdb has only the in-frame clones, and not every one. Here the sample spans 90,000 to 120,000 clones, around 92% being singletons. The starting material was peripheral blood, obtained 28 days after the second AZD1222 dose. These TCRs come from an adult who received the AZD1222 COVID-19 vaccine.

The V and J genes are TRBV5-1 and TRBJ2-7, with 9 nucleotides matching TRBD1. Per the germline V gene, CDR1 is SGHRS and CDR2 is YFSETQ. Trimming took 5 bases from V and 5 from J; bases not matched to a gene: 5. The length of the CDR3 is 13 residues. CDR3 region: CASSDRGVHEQYF. The CDR3 bases are TGCGCCAGCAGTGACAGGGGGGTCCACGAGCAGTACTTC.

This clone appeared a single time. V usage is TRBV28 and J usage is TRBJ1-1; 7 positions match TRBD1. J was trimmed by 1 base and V by 2 bases; bases with no gene match: 4. CDR3 size: 15 residues. CDR1 is MDHEN, CDR2 SYDVKM, per germline. The CDR3 nucleotides read TGTGCCAGCAGTTTACAGGGGGTGAGGAACACTGAAGCTTTCTTT. Its protein is CASSLQGVRNTEAFF.

This clone has a single count. This chain connects TRBV28 to TRBJ1-3, with 10 bases matching TRBD1. The CDR3 has 20 amino acids. The V gene end was trimmed by 3 bases and the J gene end by 10 bases; junction bases not matched to a gene: 24. Germline CDR1 is MDHEN and CDR2 is SYDVKM. DNA for the CDR3: TGTGCCAGCAGTTTCTCCCGACAGGGGGCGCGGGTTCGGGTTGGGCGGACCATATATTTT. As protein: CASSFSRQGARVRVGRTIYF. Variable domain in full (rest from reference TRBV28 and TRBJ1-3): DVKVTQSSRYLVKRTGEKVFLECVQDMDHENMFWYRQDPGLGLRLIYFSYDVKMKEKGDIPEGYSVSREKKERFSLILESASTNQTSMYLCASSFSRQGARVRVGRTIYFGEGSWLTVV.

The CDR3 reads CASSAPGVGTEAFF. For the CDR3, the DNA is TGTGCCAGTAGTGCGCCGGGGGTTGGAACTGAAGCTTTCTTT. The chain recombines TRBV19 with TRBJ1-1; D possibly corresponds to TRBD1 (5 bases). The CDR3 contains 14 residues. Germline V gene lookup returns CDR1 LNHDA and CDR2 SQIVND (reference sequence). With 5 bases removed from V and 5 bases from J, the gap between germline ends came to 15 bases.

V usage is TRBV10-3 and J usage is TRBJ1-6; D gene uncertain. The CDR3 runs 15 residues. The germline V and J ends were trimmed by 6 bases and 4 bases, with 13 bases remaining between them. The germline gives CDR1 ENHRY, CDR2 SYGVKD. For the CDR3, the DNA is TGTGCCATCAGCCCCGGCACAACTTATAATTCACCCCTCCACTTT. Its protein is CAISPGTTYNSPLHF.

The rearrangement joins TRBV9 to TRBJ1-2; 9 bases map to TRBD1. V lost 4 bases, J lost 8 bases, and 15 bases stayed unmatched. The germline CDR1 and CDR2 sequences are SGDLS and YYNGEE. This CDR3 contains 16 residues. CDR3 loop: CASSQGPGQGQDGYTF. DNA for the CDR3: TGTGCCAGCAGCCAAGGACCGGGACAGGGACAGGACGGCTACACCTTC.

This clone has only one observation. The chain recombines TRBV5-8 with TRBJ2-3, with 9 bases aligning to TRBD2. The germline V gene encodes CDR1 SGHTS and CDR2 YDEGEE. The CDR3 sequence is 15 residues long. V shed 4 bases, J shed 4 bases, and the junction held 7 bases outside the gene matches. In nucleotides, the CDR3 is TGTGCCAGCAGCCGACCTAGCGGGACGGCAGATACGCAGTATTTT. This translates into CASSRPSGTADTQYF.

The rearrangement uses TRBV3-1 (or the pseudogene TRBV3-2) and TRBJ2-2; 11 bases agree with TRBD1. The CDR3 has 18 amino acids. With 5 bases clipped from V and 0 bases from J, the junction kept 8 bases outside the gene matches. Germline V gene sequence: CDR1 LGHDT, CDR2 YNNKEL (reference sequence). The CDR3 region is CASSSAPGQGANTGELFF. The CDR3 nucleotides read TGTGCCAGCAGCTCAGCGCCGGGACAGGGGGCGAACACCGGGGAGCTGTTTTTT.

The V and J genes are TRBV6-8 and TRBJ1-5, with D perhaps matching TRBD1 (5 bases). Germline values: CDR1 MNHGY, CDR2 SAAAGT. The ends were cut back, 2 bases at V and 0 bases at J, with 11 bases in the middle. The CDR3 is 16 amino acids. The CDR3 DNA is TGTGCCAGCAGTTACGGGACCGTTTATAGCAATCAGCCCCAGCATTTT. Encoded protein: CASSYGTVYSNQPQHF.

The chain is built from TRBV19 and TRBJ1-5; possibly TRBD1 for D (5 bases). This CDR3 is built from 14 residues. Trimming took 2 bases from V and 2 from J, leaving 7 bases between them. Looked up from germline, CDR1 is LNHDA and CDR2 is SQIVND (reference sequence). For the CDR3, the DNA is TGTGCCAGTAGTATAAGGGGTGGCAATCAGCCCCAGCATTTT. Protein product: CASSIRGGNQPQHF.

The V and J genes are TRBV7-2 and TRBJ2-7; 8 positions match TRBD1. The germline gives CDR1 SGHTA, CDR2 FQGNSA. The CDR3 extends over 13 amino acids. V lost 5 bases and J lost 4; bases outside the gene matches: 4. CDR3 region: CASSGWTGYEQYF. CDR3 coding DNA: TGTGCCAGCAGCGGATGGACAGGGTACGAGCAGTACTTC.

The J gene is TRBJ2-7, the V gene TRBV19; no definite D call. The V and J ends lost 5 bases and 1 base respectively, with 9 bases between them. The length of the CDR3 is 13 residues. Germline CDR1 and CDR2: LNHDA and SQIVND (reference sequence). CDR3 nucleotides: TGTGCCAGTAGTCGCAGGCAGTCCTACGAGCAGTACTTC. This encodes CASSRRQSYEQYF.

The chain is built from TRBV4-1 and TRBJ2-2, with TRBD2 as a possible D gene (6 bases). CDR3 length equals 16 residues. V was shortened by 8 bases and J by 2 bases, with 18 bases between the two germline ends. The germline CDR1 and CDR2 sequences are MGHRA and YSYEKL. The DNA for the CDR3 is TGCGCCAGCGACGGGCGTAGCGGAGTAAACACCGGGGAGCTGTTTTTT. This gives the protein CASDGRSGVNTGELFF.

CDR3 protein: CASRGDRSSNQPQHF. The CDR3 DNA reads as TGTGCCAGCAGAGGGGACAGGTCAAGCAATCAGCCCCAGCATTTT. The rearrangement joins TRBV2 to TRBJ1-5, with 8 bases aligning to TRBD1. V was clipped by 6 bases and J by 1 base; unmatched bases: 5. CDR3 length: 15 amino acids. Germline CDR1 is SNHLY and CDR2 is FYNNEI.

The chain joins TRBV30 to TRBJ1-1, with a tentative D call TRBD1 (5 bases). V shed 3 bases and J shed 5 bases, with 13 bases lying between them. Germline V gene data show CDR1 as GTSNPN and CDR2 as SVGIG (reference sequence). CDR3 length: 13 amino acids. The CDR3 spells CAWSAGTGTEAFF. CDR3 sequence (DNA): TGTGCCTGGAGCGCCGGGACGGGGACTGAAGCTTTCTTT.

The chain is built from TRBV27 and TRBJ2-2; 9 nucleotides line up with TRBD1. Germline V gene sequence: CDR1 MNHEY, CDR2 SMNVEV (reference sequence). V was clipped by 7 bases and J by 4 bases; unmatched bases: 7. The CDR3 extends over 15 amino acids. CDR3 protein: CASTPDRGSTGELFF. The CDR3 DNA reads as TGTGCCAGCACCCCGGACAGGGGAAGCACCGGGGAGCTGTTTTTT.

The chain links TRBV7-8 to TRBJ1-1; 7 nucleotides agree with TRBD1. Germline values: CDR1 SGHVS, CDR2 FQNEAQ. V lost 6 bases to trimming and J lost 1 base; unmatched junction nucleotides: 5. This CDR3 contains 14 residues. The CDR3 loop reads CASSYGTANTEAFF. In DNA, the CDR3 is TGTGCCAGCAGTTATGGGACAGCGAACACTGAAGCTTTCTTT.

V and J are TRBV15 and TRBJ2-1; 10 bases are shared with TRBD1. J lost 8 bases, V lost 5 bases, and 9 bases had no gene match. Germline V gene sequence: CDR1 LNHNV, CDR2 YYDKDF (reference sequence). The CDR3 has 15 amino acids. CDR3 nucleotide sequence: TGTGCCACCAGCCCCGGGACAGGGGTTTATGATGAGCAGTTCTTC. It codes for CATSPGTGVYDEQFF. The full variable domain, in which reference TRBV15 and TRBJ2-1 provide the parts outside the CDR3, is DAMVIQNPRYQVTQFGKPVTLSCSQTLNHNVMYWYQQKSSQAPKLLFHYYDKDFNNEADTPDNFQSRRPNTSFCFLDIRSPGLGDTAMYLCATSPGTGVYDEQFFGPGTRLTVL.

The rearrangement joins TRBV21-1 to TRBJ1-2; the table's D gene call, TRBD1, was not cross checked with the DNA. TRBV21-1 is labeled a pseudogene. The CDR3 covers 14 residues. CDR3 nucleotides: TGTGCCAGCATCCTACCTGGGCTTAACTATGGCTACACCTTC. This sequence encodes CASILPGLNYGYTF.

V usage is TRBV27 and J usage is TRBJ1-1; D remains ambiguous. Germline V gives CDR1 MNHEY, CDR2 SMNVEV (reference sequence). The CDR3 has 14 amino acids. The V gene lost 0 bases and the J gene lost 2 bases, with 7 bases spanning the gap. In DNA, the CDR3 is TGTGCCAGCAGTTTATCCGCGCTTAACACTGAAGCTTTCTTT. Its translation is CASSLSALNTEAFF.

The V call is TRBV29-1, the J call TRBJ2-7, with D possibly TRBD1 on 7 matching bases. V lost 7 bases and J lost 2, with 15 bases in between. The CDR3 spans 13 residues. The V gene's germline CDR1 is SQVTM and CDR2 ANQGSEA. The CDR3 DNA sequence: TGCAGCGGGGGGGAGACAGGGCCCTACGAGCAGTACTTC. It is translated as CSGGETGPYEQYF.

The chain is built from TRBV24-1 and TRBJ2-7; 8 bases align to TRBD1. Germline V gene lookup returns CDR1 KGHDR and CDR2 SFDVKD. The CDR3 extends over 13 amino acids. The junction had 5 bases not matched to a gene; V was cut back by 11 bases and J by 0 bases. CDR3 nucleotides: TGTGCCATCCGACAGGGGACCTCCTACGAGCAGTACTTC. Protein: CAIRQGTSYEQYF.

This chain links TRBV21-1 with TRBJ1-6. TRBV21-1 is termed a pseudogene. This CDR3 has 14 residues. CDR3 protein: CASSRKKGNSPLHF. The CDR3 nucleotides are TGTGCCAGCAGTCGAAAAAAAGGTAATTCACCCCTCCACTTT.

The rearrangement links TRBV18 to TRBJ2-6, with 8 bases that match TRBD1. The ends lost 2 bases at V and 2 bases at J; junction bases unmatched: 11. In germline, CDR1 is KGHSH, CDR2 LQKENI. The CDR3 consists of 19 residues. Written as DNA, the CDR3 is TGTGCCAGCTCACCAACCCCAGGGGGCCTTGGAGCTGGGGCCAACGTCCTGACTTTC. This codes for CASSPTPGGLGAGANVLTF.

The J gene is TRBJ2-1, the V gene TRBV6-2 or TRBV6-3, with 7 bases identical to TRBD2. The CDR3 extends over 17 amino acids. The germline CDR1 and CDR2 sequences are MNHEY and SVGEGT. J was trimmed by 0 bases and V by 2 bases; bases with no gene match: 7. CDR3 residues: CASSYGTGGPSYNEQFF. The DNA of the CDR3 is TGTGCCAGCAGTTACGGGACGGGAGGTCCCTCCTACAATGAGCAGTTCTTC.

This chain links TRBV11-2 with TRBJ2-7; perhaps TRBD2 as D (7 bases). The CDR3 spans 15 residues. The V end was cut by 1 base, the J end by 1 base, with 11 bases between. Germline CDR1 and CDR2: SGHAT and FQNNGV. This chain's CDR3 is CASSLAGGGSYEQYF. CDR3 coding DNA: TGTGCCAGCAGCTTAGCGGGGGGCGGTTCCTACGAGCAGTACTTC.

The chain has TRBV15 and TRBJ2-2, with TRBD2 matching over 9 bases. Germline V gene lookup returns CDR1 LNHNV and CDR2 YYDKDF (reference sequence). Trimming at V came to 3 bases and at J to 4 bases, leaving 3 bases not matched to a gene. This CDR3 is built from 15 residues. This CDR3 is CATSRNSGSTGELFF. The CDR3 nucleotides are TGTGCCACCAGCAGGAATAGCGGGAGCACCGGGGAGCTGTTTTTT.

This chain uses TRBV19 with TRBJ1-1; D not resolved. Trimming removed 1 base from V and 1 base from J, with 4 bases in between. Germline V gene data show CDR1 as LNHDA and CDR2 as SQIVND (reference sequence). The length of the CDR3 is 13 residues. CDR3 coding DNA: TGTGCCAGTAGTATAGGGTCGAACACTGAAGCTTTCTTT. Its protein is CASSIGSNTEAFF.

The CDR3 region is CASSLFSGGDDEQFF. CDR3 coding DNA: TGCGCCAGCAGCTTGTTCAGCGGGGGGGACGATGAGCAGTTCTTC. V gene TRBV5-1 combines with J gene TRBJ2-1, with 10 bases identical to TRBD2. This CDR3 has 15 amino acids. CDR1 and CDR2 from the germline V gene are SGHRS and YFSETQ. The V segment lost 1 base and the J segment 8 bases; nucleotides outside the gene matches: 6.

The rearrangement joins TRBV5-8 to TRBJ1-2, with D perhaps TRBD1 (5 bases). Trimming pared 2 bases from V and 0 bases from J, leaving 11 bases between. The germline gives CDR1 SGHTS, CDR2 YDEGEE. The CDR3 runs 15 residues. CDR3 nucleotides: TGTGCCAGCAGCTTTTCGACAGTAACTAACTATGGCTACACCTTC. Its protein is CASSFSTVTNYGYTF.